This T cell receptor beta chain was obtained from a study of blood T cell repertoires in COVID-19 (dated by TCRdb to the early 2020s). At the level of the whole study: Samples from collaborators originated in the United States, Italy and Spain and spanned both the acute and convalescent phases of COVID-19. The material from the prospective study consisted of cDNA or gDNA derived from T cells, B-cell-depleted T cells, or PBMCs. Deeply sampled blood TCRbeta repertoires from subjects exposed to, actively infected with, or recovered from COVID-19 were included in the dataset. The repertoires were made available in a free public database intended to serve as a resource for research on the immune response to SARS-CoV-2. The samples were drawn from two sources: the first 160 participants of the ongoing ImmuneRACE study, and fewer than 1,500 subjects contributed by 6 global collaborators. A de-identified subject ID, COVID-19 status, age in years and sex were almost always included in the sample metadata. HLA class I and class II types, where available, came from metadata supplied by the sample provider rather than from assay-based typing.

Points the paper makes about the study in general: How much clinical and demographic metadata was included differed by source and by participant, and the metadata was provided uncurated.

Whole blood was collected in K2EDTA tubes by collaborating institutions according to the institutions' own protocols. For TCRbeta analysis, collaborator samples were shipped as frozen whole blood, as isolated PBMCs, or as DNA extracted from either sample type. The immunoSEQ Assay, a bias-controlled multiplex PCR, was used to amplify TCRbeta CDR3 regions from genomic DNA. Regarding the original processing steps: Within the assay, amplification of reference gene primers was used to estimate how many nucleated cells each sample contained. Sequence reads were collapsed and filtered to measure the absolute abundance of every unique TCRbeta CDR3 rearrangement. Productive Simpson clonality was computed per sample as the square root of Simpson's diversity index over productive rearrangements. In its TCRdb copy, this immuneACCESS table keeps in-frame sequences only and misses some clones. Where compared with another copy, unresolved V genes explain less than half of these, and the others have no known cause. D and trimming were read from the DNA, whereas the V and J calls and clone size are those reported in that table. The sample table shows 60,000 to 75,000 clones, and about 89% are seen once. The ten largest clonotypes hold over 10% of the sample.

V is shortened by 6 bases, J by 7 bases, and the region joining them spans 13 bases. The germline V gene supplies CDR1 SGHDN and CDR2 FVKESK. From the cysteine through the phenylalanine, the CDR3 covers 13 amino acids. Only the CDR3 DNA is retained, 39 bases long and in frame from the first base. To note about this clone: Its antigen remains undetermined. No per-base quality is available; no much larger clone lies one base away.

This chain joins TRBV14 to TRBJ1-5, with the D gene too uncertain to name. The sample taken for sequencing was peripheral blood. The clonotype comes from a woman in her sixties with acute or convalescent COVID-19. This receptor carries the CDR3 CASSSSSGQPQHF. The bases read TGTGCCAGCAGTTCCTCCTCGGGGCAGCCCCAGCATTTT.